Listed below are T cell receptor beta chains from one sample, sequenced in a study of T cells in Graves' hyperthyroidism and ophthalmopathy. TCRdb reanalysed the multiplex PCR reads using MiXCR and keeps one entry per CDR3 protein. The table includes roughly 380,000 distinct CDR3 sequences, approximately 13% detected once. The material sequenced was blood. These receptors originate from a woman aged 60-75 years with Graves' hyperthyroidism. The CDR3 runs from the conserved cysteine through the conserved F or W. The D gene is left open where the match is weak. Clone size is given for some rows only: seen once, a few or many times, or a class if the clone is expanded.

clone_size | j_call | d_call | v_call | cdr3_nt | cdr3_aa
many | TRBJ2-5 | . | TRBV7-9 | TGTGCCAGCAGCTTATCAGCAGGTGATTTAGAGACCCAGTACTTC | CASSLSAGDLETQYF
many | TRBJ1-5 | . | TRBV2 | TGTGCCAGCAGTGGGAGTTCCCTGGGCAATCAGCCCCAGCATTTT | CASSGSSLGNQPQHF
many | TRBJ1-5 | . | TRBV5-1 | TGCGCCAGCAGCGAAGGGATCTCTTCCCAGCCCCAGCATTTT | CASSEGISSQPQHF
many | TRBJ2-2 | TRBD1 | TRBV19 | TGTGCCAGTGGGGGACAGGCAATCGGGGAGCTGTTTTTT | CASGGQAIGELFF
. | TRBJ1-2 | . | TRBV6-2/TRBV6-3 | TGTGCCAGCAGTCCCATGGGACCAACCTATGGCTACACCTTC | CASSPMGPTYGYTF
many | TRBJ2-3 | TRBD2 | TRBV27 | TGTGCCAGCAGTTTATCCTCTTACGGGAGGGCTAGCACAGATACGCAGTATTTT | CASSLSSYGRASTDTQYF
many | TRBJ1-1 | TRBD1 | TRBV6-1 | TGTGCCAGCGGAGGGACAGGGGGCAGTTCAGTGAACACTGAAGCTTTCTTT | CASGGTGGSSVNTEAFF
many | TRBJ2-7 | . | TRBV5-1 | TGCGCCAGCAGCTTGGGGCTGGACGGCGGCGACTTTCCCTACGAGCAGTACTTC | CASSLGLDGGDFPYEQYF
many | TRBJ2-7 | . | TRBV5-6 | TGTGCCAGCCGCTTTTGGGCAGGGACCTACGAGCAGTACTTC | CASRFWAGTYEQYF
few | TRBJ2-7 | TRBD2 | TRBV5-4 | TGTGCCAGCAGCGTCCGACTAGCGGGAGGCTACGAGCAGTACTTC | CASSVRLAGGYEQYF
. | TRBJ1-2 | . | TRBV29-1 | TGCAGCGCCATAGGACCGACCTATGGCTACACCTTC | CSAIGPTYGYTF
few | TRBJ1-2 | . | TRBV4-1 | TGCGCCAGCAGCCAAGGGAGCACCGGTGATGGCTACACCTTC | CASSQGSTGDGYTF
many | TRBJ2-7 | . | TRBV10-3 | TGTGCCATCAGTGAGTCGACAGGCTCCTACGAGCAGTACTTC | CAISESTGSYEQYF
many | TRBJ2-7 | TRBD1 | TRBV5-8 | TGTGCCAGCAGCGGGGGACAGGGGAGGTACGAGCAGTACTTC | CASSGGQGRYEQYF
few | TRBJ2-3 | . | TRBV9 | TGTGCCTGCAGCGTAGGTGGGACCTCGCAAGATACGCAGTATTTT | CACSVGGTSQDTQYF
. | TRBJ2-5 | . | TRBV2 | TGTGCCAGCAGTGAAACAAGGGTGGGGACCCAGTACTTC | CASSETRVGTQYF
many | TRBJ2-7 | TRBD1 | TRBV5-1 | TGCGCCAGCAGTCGACGGACAGGGGGCGCCGACGAGCAGTACTTC | CASSRRTGGADEQYF
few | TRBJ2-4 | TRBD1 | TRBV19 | TGTGCCAGTAGTATCGCCCGGCCAGGGGGTTACATTCAGTACTTC | CASSIARPGGYIQYF
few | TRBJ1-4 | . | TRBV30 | TGTGCCTGGAGCGCAGGGTTAGGTGAAAAACTGTTTTTT | CAWSAGLGEKLFF
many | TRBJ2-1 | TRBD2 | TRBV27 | TGTGCCGCAGGCCCAGAGGGACTAGCGGGATACTACAATGAGCAGTTCTTC | CAAGPEGLAGYYNEQFF
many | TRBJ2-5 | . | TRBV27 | TGTGCCAGCAGTTTGATCAGTCGTCAAGAGACCCAGTACTTC | CASSLISRQETQYF
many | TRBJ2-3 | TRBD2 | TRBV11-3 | TGTGCCAGCAGGCGGACTAGCGGTGCTGATACGCAGTATTTT | CASRRTSGADTQYF
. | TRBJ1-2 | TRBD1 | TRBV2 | TGTGCCAGCGGAACGACAGGGCGTGATGGCTACACCTTC | CASGTTGRDGYTF
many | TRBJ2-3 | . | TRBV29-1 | TGCAGCGTCAGCCCTAAAACGGTGGGGGAAACGCAGTATTTT | CSVSPKTVGETQYF
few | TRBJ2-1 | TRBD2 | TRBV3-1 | TGTGCCAGCAGCCAAGGGGGAGGCGGGAGTCTCGATGAGCAGTTCTTC | CASSQGGGGSLDEQFF
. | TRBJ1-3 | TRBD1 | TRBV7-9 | TGTGCCAGCAGCTTTGGCAGGGGGTTAAACACCATATATTTT | CASSFGRGLNTIYF
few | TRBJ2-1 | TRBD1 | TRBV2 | TGTGCCAGCAGTGGGACCAGGGGGAATGAGCAGTTCTTC | CASSGTRGNEQFF
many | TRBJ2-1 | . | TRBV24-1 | TGTGCCACCGAGAGCTCCTACAATGAGCAGTTCTTC | CATESSYNEQFF
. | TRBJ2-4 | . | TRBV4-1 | TGCGCCAGCAGCCTATCCTCGGGGATGGCCAAAAACATTCAGTACTTC | CASSLSSGMAKNIQYF
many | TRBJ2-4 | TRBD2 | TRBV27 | TGTGCCAGCAGTTCGACGCGGACTAGCGGGAGGCGAATTCAGTACTTC | CASSSTRTSGRRIQYF
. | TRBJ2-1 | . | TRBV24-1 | TGTGCCACCAGATCGGGATCCTCCTACAATGAGCAGTTCTTC | CATRSGSSYNEQFF
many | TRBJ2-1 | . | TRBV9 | TGTGCCAGCAGTCGTACAGGGCGGTACCACAATGAGCAGTTCTTC | CASSRTGRYHNEQFF
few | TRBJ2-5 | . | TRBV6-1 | TGTGCCAGCAGTGAATTTGAAGAGACCCAGTACTTC | CASSEFEETQYF
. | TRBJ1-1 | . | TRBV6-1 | TGTGCCAGCAGTGAAACGCCAGGAGACCTGGAAGCTTTCTTT | CASSETPGDLEAFF
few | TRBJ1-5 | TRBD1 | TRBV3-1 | TGTGCCAGCAGCCCCGGGACAGGGTTGGTTCAGCCCCAGCATTTT | CASSPGTGLVQPQHF
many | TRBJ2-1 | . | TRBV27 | TGTGCCAGCAGTTTACTGTATGTCTCGGCGGAGGAGGGGCAGTTCTTC | CASSLLYVSAEEGQFF
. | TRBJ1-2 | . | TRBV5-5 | TGTGCCAGCGGGACCATCGAGAGGACGGCCCGGGGCTACACCTTC | CASGTIERTARGYTF
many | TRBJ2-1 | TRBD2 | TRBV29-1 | TGCAGCGTTGTCCCGAGCGGGACTGGGGGCAATGAGCAGTTCTTC | CSVVPSGTGGNEQFF
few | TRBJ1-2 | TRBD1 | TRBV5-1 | TGCGCCAGCAGCCGCGACCGACAGGGAGGCGGCTACACCTTC | CASSRDRQGGGYTF
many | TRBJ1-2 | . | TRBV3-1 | TGTGCCAGCAGCCCTGACGGAGGGGGGAATGGCTACACCTTC | CASSPDGGGNGYTF
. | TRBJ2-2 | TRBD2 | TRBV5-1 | TGCGCCAGCAGCTCTCGGGCGGGGGACACCGGGGAGCTGTTTTTT | CASSSRAGDTGELFF
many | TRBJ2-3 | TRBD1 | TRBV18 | TGTGCCAGCTCACGGACAGGGAACAGCGATACGCAGTATTTT | CASSRTGNSDTQYF
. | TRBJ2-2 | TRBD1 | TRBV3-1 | TGTGCCAGCAGCCAAGATTGGACAGGAAACACCGGGGAGCTGTTTTTT | CASSQDWTGNTGELFF
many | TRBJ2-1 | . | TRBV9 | TGTGCCAGCAGCGTGGTTCCCAGCGGTGAGCAGTTCTTC | CASSVVPSGEQFF
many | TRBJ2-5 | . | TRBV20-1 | TGCAGTGCTAGAACCGGGGTAGCGGACCAAGAGACCCAGTACTTC | CSARTGVADQETQYF
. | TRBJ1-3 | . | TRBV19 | TGTGCCAGCTGCCCGCCCTCGGGGCCTGGAAACACCATATATTTT | CASCPPSGPGNTIYF
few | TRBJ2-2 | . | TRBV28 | TGTGCCAGCAGCCAAACAATTACCGGGGAGCTGTTTTTT | CASSQTITGELFF
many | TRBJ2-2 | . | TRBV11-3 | TGTGCCAGCAGCTCCGTAAGCGCGGGGACCGGGGAGCTGTTTTTT | CASSSVSAGTGELFF
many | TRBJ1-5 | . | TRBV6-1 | TGTGCCAGCACTAGGAGCAATCAGCCCCAGCATTTT | CASTRSNQPQHF
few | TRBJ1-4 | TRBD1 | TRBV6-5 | TGTGCCAGCAGTTACTCGGGGGGACAGGGCTTACTGTTTTTT | CASSYSGGQGLLFF
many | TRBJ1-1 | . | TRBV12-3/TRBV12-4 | TGTGCCAGCAGTTTTGGGCGGTGGGGCACTGAAGCTTTCTTT | CASSFGRWGTEAFF
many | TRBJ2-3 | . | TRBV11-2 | TGTGCCAGCAGTACTAGGGGGGCAGATACGCAGTATTTT | CASSTRGADTQYF